This is a list of T cell receptor beta chains from one sample in a study of blood T cells in healthy people across ages. One entry per CDR3 protein results from TCRdb running MiXCR on the 5' RACE reads. The repertoire has roughly 700,000 distinct CDR3 sequences, 49% of them found once; the top ten carry approximately 32%. Sequenced material: blood. The receptors derive from a woman aged 55-69 years in good health. CDR3s include the opening cysteine and the closing phenylalanine or tryptophan. The D gene is left open where the match is weak. Only part of the rows carry a size: once, few, many, or a class if the clone is expanded.

abundance: few; v_gene: TRBV20-1; j_gene: TRBJ2-3; d_gene: -; CDR3nt: TGCAGTGCTAGGGGGATAGCGGATAGTATCACAGATACGCAGTATTTT; CDR3aa: CSARGIADSITDTQYF
abundance: -; v_gene: TRBV20-1; j_gene: TRBJ1-1; d_gene: -; CDR3nt: TGCAGTGCTACTAGACGAAGCATGAACACTGAAGCTTTCTTT; CDR3aa: CSATRRSMNTEAFF
abundance: few; v_gene: TRBV4-1; j_gene: TRBJ2-5; d_gene: TRBD1; CDR3nt: TGCGCCAGCAGCCAGACAGGGTCGGAGGTCCCATCCTTTCAAGAGACCCAGTACTTC; CDR3aa: CASSQTGSEVPSFQETQYF
abundance: -; v_gene: TRBV3-1; j_gene: TRBJ2-7; d_gene: -; CDR3nt: TGTGCCAGCAGCCAAGGGCTAGTCGCCTACGAGCAGTACTTC; CDR3aa: CASSQGLVAYEQYF
abundance: -; v_gene: TRBV19; j_gene: TRBJ2-5; d_gene: -; CDR3nt: TGTGCCAGTATAAGTCCAGTTTGGGAGCAGTACTTC; CDR3aa: CASISPVWEQYF
abundance: few; v_gene: TRBV20-1; j_gene: TRBJ2-2; d_gene: -; CDR3nt: TGCAGTGCTAGAGATTTCGATATGGGGCCCTCCGGGGAGCTGTTTTTT; CDR3aa: CSARDFDMGPSGELFF
abundance: few; v_gene: TRBV12-5; j_gene: TRBJ1-1; d_gene: TRBD1; CDR3nt: TGTGCTAGCCAGAAATCGGGACAGCGTGAAGCTTTCTTT; CDR3aa: CASQKSGQREAFF
abundance: -; v_gene: TRBV6-1; j_gene: TRBJ2-7; d_gene: -; CDR3nt: TGTGCCAGCAGGAGGGGACAGACCCGGGACTCCTCGCACGAGCAGTACTTC; CDR3aa: CASRRGQTRDSSHEQYF
abundance: -; v_gene: TRBV6-6; j_gene: TRBJ2-5; d_gene: -; CDR3nt: TGTGCCAGCAGTGACTCGACGGAGCTAAGGTGGTACTTC; CDR3aa: CASSDSTELRWYF
abundance: -; v_gene: TRBV20-1; j_gene: TRBJ1-5; d_gene: -; CDR3nt: TGCAGTGCTGTCTCAGGGAAAAGAGGCAATCAGCCCCAGCATTTT; CDR3aa: CSAVSGKRGNQPQHF
abundance: once; v_gene: TRBV20-1; j_gene: TRBJ2-1; d_gene: TRBD2; CDR3nt: TGCAGTGCTAGAAGGACTAGCGGGATGTCCTACAATGAGCAGTTCTTC; CDR3aa: CSARRTSGMSYNEQFF
abundance: many; v_gene: TRBV2; j_gene: TRBJ1-2; d_gene: TRBD1; CDR3nt: TGTGCCAGCAGTGGGACAGGCTATGGCTACACCTTC; CDR3aa: CASSGTGYGYTF
abundance: -; v_gene: TRBV20-1; j_gene: TRBJ1-1; d_gene: -; CDR3nt: TGCAGTGCTAGCTGGGCGGGGTTTAAAGTGAACACTGAAGCTTTCTTT; CDR3aa: CSASWAGFKVNTEAFF